The 20 T cell receptor beta chains below all came from one sample that was sequenced in a study of blood T cell repertoires in COVID-19. Generated by immunoSEQ multiplex PCR, the TCRdb table keeps only in-frame clones and is missing some. Of roughly 99,000 clones in the sample, about 91% were seen once. Sequenced: peripheral blood. The receptors originated from a man aged 50 or older with active or convalescent COVID-19.

This chain joins TRBV27 and TRBJ2-3, with D possibly being TRBD2 (5 bases). CDR1 is MNHEY and CDR2 is SMNVEV in the germline V gene (reference sequence). Trimming cost V 3 bases and J 2 bases, with 9 bases left between them. The CDR3 is 14 residues long. This CDR3 is CASSLGDTTDTQYF. Written as DNA, the CDR3 is TGTGCCAGCAGTTTGGGAGATACCACAGATACGCAGTATTTT.

The V gene is TRBV28, the J gene TRBJ1-2, with 10 bases aligning to TRBD1. Per germline, CDR1 MDHEN and CDR2 SYDVKM. The V gene end was trimmed by 7 bases and the J gene end by 3 bases; junction bases not matched to a gene: 14. The CDR3 has 17 residues. CDR3 residues: CASTLPGQGYFDYGYTF. DNA for the CDR3: TGTGCCAGCACACTTCCGGGACAGGGGTATTTCGACTATGGCTACACCTTC.

This rearrangement joins TRBV11-2 to TRBJ1-1; TRBD1 agrees at 8 bases. The V and J ends lost 5 bases and 3 bases, in that order; junction bases with no gene match: 11. The CDR3 has 16 residues. Germline CDR1 reads SGHAT; CDR2 reads FQNNGV. The CDR3 is CASSRQGTVGDTEAFF. The DNA for the CDR3 is TGTGCCAGCAGCCGACAGGGGACGGTCGGCGACACTGAAGCTTTCTTT.

The CDR3 nucleotides read TGTGCCAGCACTGCCAGGGGGCCTTACGAGCAGTACTTC. As protein: CASTARGPYEQYF. This sequence joins TRBV28 and TRBJ2-7; 8 positions match TRBD1. The CDR3 loop spans 13 amino acids. V shed 7 bases and J 4 bases; nucleotides not matched to a gene: 6. From germline, CDR1 is MDHEN and CDR2 SYDVKM.

V usage is TRBV15 and J usage is TRBJ1-5; D gene unclear. CDR1 is LNHNV, CDR2 YYDKDF, per germline (reference sequence). Trimming pared 0 bases from V and 1 base from J, leaving 13 bases between. The CDR3 extends over 17 amino acids. CDR3 sequence: CATSRDGSGLSNQPQHF. The CDR3 bases are TGTGCCACCAGCAGAGATGGGTCAGGTTTAAGCAATCAGCCCCAGCATTTT.

The V gene is TRBV27, the J gene TRBJ2-3; 10 bases map to TRBD1. V gave up 8 bases and J gave up 2 bases; unmatched junction bases: 4. CDR1 is MNHEY, CDR2 SMNVEV, per germline (reference sequence). The CDR3 covers 14 residues. CDR3 sequence: CASGTGDHTDTQYF. The CDR3 region has the DNA TGTGCCAGCGGGACAGGGGATCACACAGATACGCAGTATTTT.

This chain joins TRBV6-4 and TRBJ2-3, with D possibly TRBD2 on 6 matching bases. This CDR3 is built from 15 residues. Deletions cut 3 bases from V and 4 bases from J, with 14 bases between. Germline V lookup: CDR1 MRHNA, CDR2 SNTAGT. The CDR3 reads CASSELASGADTQYF. The CDR3 DNA reads as TGTGCCAGCAGTGAGCTAGCGTCGGGGGCAGATACGCAGTATTTT.

This chain uses TRBV28 with TRBJ2-7; D is undetermined. V lost 7 bases and J lost 4, with 8 bases in between. In germline, CDR1 is MDHEN, CDR2 SYDVKM. The CDR3 runs 11 residues. Here the CDR3 reads CASTSLYEQYF. The CDR3 nucleotides read TGTGCCAGCACCTCGCTATACGAGCAGTACTTC.

The chain uses TRBV3-1 (or the pseudogene TRBV3-2) and TRBJ1-1; TRBD1 might be the D (5 bases). CDR3 size: 13 residues. Looked up from germline, CDR1 is LGHDT and CDR2 is YNNKEL (reference sequence). The V and J ends lost 7 bases and 1 base respectively, with 10 bases between them. This chain's CDR3 is CASTLTGNTEAFF. The CDR3 nucleotides read TGTGCCAGCACCCTTACAGGGAACACTGAAGCTTTCTTT.

This chain links TRBV5-4 with TRBJ1-2; D is unclear. Germline-derived CDR1 and CDR2 are SGHNT and YYREEE (reference sequence). The CDR3 is 13 residues long. V was trimmed by 0 bases and J by 7 bases, leaving 10 bases between them. This CDR3 reads CASSLVQVGGYTF. The CDR3 bases are TGTGCCAGCAGCTTGGTGCAGGTGGGTGGCTACACCTTC.

The chain uses TRBV27 and TRBJ2-7; weak D call: TRBD2 (6 bases). This CDR3 spans 14 amino acids. CDR1 and CDR2 from the germline V gene are MNHEY and SMNVEV (reference sequence). The germline V and J ends were trimmed by 3 bases and 0 bases, with 9 bases remaining between them. The CDR3 here is CASSFDGSSYEQYF. CDR3 nucleotides: TGTGCCAGCAGTTTTGACGGGAGCTCCTACGAGCAGTACTTC.

This chain uses TRBV27 with TRBJ2-3; 10 nucleotides align to TRBD2. This CDR3 spans 14 amino acids. Germline CDR1 MNHEY, CDR2 SMNVEV (reference sequence). J was trimmed by 6 bases and V by 6 bases; bases with no gene match: 6. The CDR3 protein is CASSTSGIWDTQYF. As DNA, the CDR3 is TGTGCCAGCAGCACTAGCGGGATATGGGATACGCAGTATTTT.

This clone was observed a single time. J is TRBJ1-5 and V is TRBV6-6; 10 bases agree with TRBD1. The V and J ends lost 6 bases and 5 bases, in that order; junction bases with no gene match: 4. Germline-derived CDR1 and CDR2 are MNHNY and SVGAGI (reference sequence). This CDR3 region has 14 residues. CDR3 in amino acids: CASSLGTGDQPQHF. In DNA, the CDR3 is TGTGCCAGCAGCCTTGGGACAGGGGATCAGCCCCAGCATTTT.

The rearrangement links TRBV6-2 or TRBV6-3 to TRBJ2-1, with 9 bases identical to TRBD2. V lost 5 bases to trimming and J lost 5 bases; unmatched junction nucleotides: 4. The V gene's germline CDR1 is MNHEY and CDR2 SVGEGT. The CDR3 covers 14 residues. DNA for the CDR3: TGTGCCAGCAGTAGGGCGGGAGGGCACAATGAGCAGTTCTTC. This sequence encodes CASSRAGGHNEQFF.

The chain links TRBV5-4 to TRBJ2-2, with a possible D match to TRBD2 (5 bases). Germline CDR1 reads SGHNT; CDR2 reads YYREEE (reference sequence). Between the trimmed V and J ends, which lost 4 bases and 5 bases, there was a span of 21 bases. CDR3 size: 17 residues. CDR3 bases: TGTGCCAGCAGCCCGGCCCCTCTAGCTGCGGAGACCGGGGAGCTGTTTTTT. Its translation is CASSPAPLAAETGELFF.

The chain recombines TRBV5-6 with TRBJ1-4, with D maybe TRBD1 (6 bases). The CDR3 is 15 amino acids. Germline CDR1 reads SGHDT; CDR2 reads YYEEEE. V lost 1 base, J lost 3 bases, and 10 bases lay in between. CDR3 amino acids: CASSLSTGPNEKLFF. CDR3 nucleotides: TGTGCCAGCAGCTTGTCGACAGGACCTAATGAAAAACTGTTTTTT.

The chain is built from TRBV5-6 and TRBJ2-3, with 9 bases fitting TRBD1. This CDR3 is 15 amino acids long. Germline lookup yields CDR1 SGHDT and CDR2 YYEEEE. J was trimmed by 2 bases and V by 4 bases; bases with no gene match: 5. The CDR3 protein is CASSKGTGHTDTQYF. As DNA, the CDR3 is TGTGCCAGCAGCAAGGGGACAGGGCACACAGATACGCAGTATTTT.

The CDR3 coding sequence is TGTGCCAGCAGCCCGGTTTCCCACAATGAGCAGTTCTTC. Translated: CASSPVSHNEQFF. The rearrangement uses TRBV5-8 and TRBJ2-1; D uncertain. The CDR3 totals 13 residues. V was clipped by 4 bases and J by 5 bases, with 10 bases between them. Per germline, CDR1 SGHTS and CDR2 YDEGEE.

This sequence joins TRBV7-9 and TRBJ2-7, with 8 bases that match TRBD1. The trim removed 6 bases at V and 4 bases at J, leaving 8 bases unmatched. The CDR3 consists of 14 residues. CDR1 is SEHNR, CDR2 FQNEAQ, per germline (reference sequence). CDR3 in DNA: TGTGCCAGCAGGCCTCGGGACAGGCCTTACGAGCAGTACTTC. This codes for CASRPRDRPYEQYF.

This clone was observed a single time. The chain combines TRBV5-6 with TRBJ2-3, with 9 bases fitting TRBD2. The CDR3 is made up of 15 amino acids. Germline-derived CDR1 and CDR2 are SGHDT and YYEEEE. V trimming: 0 bases; J trimming: 5 bases; junction bases outside the gene matches: 4. Here the CDR3 reads CASSLVAGGVDTQYF. Here the CDR3 DNA reads TGTGCCAGCAGCTTGGTTGCGGGAGGGGTAGATACGCAGTATTTT. Full variable domain (missing parts from reference TRBV5-6 and TRBJ2-3): DAGVTQSPTHLIKTRGQQVTLRCSPKSGHDTVSWYQQALGQGPQFIFQYYEEEERQRGNFPDRFSGHQFPNYSSELNVNALLLGDSALYLCASSLVAGGVDTQYFGPGTRLTVL.